What follows are 30 T cell receptor beta chains derived from one specimen sequenced in a study of blood T cell repertoires in COVID-19. The data were produced by immunoSEQ multiplex PCR, yet TCRdb's version contains in-frame clones alone and is incomplete. The table lists a few hundred thousand clones, around 90% of them singletons. What was sequenced was PBMCs or T cells enriched from blood (not recorded which). Receptor source: a woman aged 18-29 years who had recovered from COVID-19.

V and J are TRBV6-5 and TRBJ1-1, with a tentative D call TRBD1 (6 bases). Between the trimmed V and J ends, which lost 4 bases and 0 bases, there was a span of 9 bases. The germline V gene has CDR1 MNHEY and CDR2 SVGAGI. The CDR3 extends over 14 amino acids. The DNA for the CDR3 is TGTGCCAGCAGTTTGACAGGAATGAACACTGAAGCTTTCTTT. This translates into CASSLTGMNTEAFF.

This chain links TRBV6-2 or TRBV6-3 with TRBJ2-4; 7 nucleotides agree with TRBD2. This CDR3 region has 16 residues. After removal of 4 bases from V and 0 bases from J, the junction contained 6 bases not matched to a gene. Germline lookup yields CDR1 MNHEY and CDR2 SVGEGT. CDR3 in DNA: TGTGCCAGCAGTTCCCCCGGGGGGAGAGCCAAAAACATTCAGTACTTC. Translated: CASSSPGGRAKNIQYF.

V and J are TRBV18 and TRBJ2-7; 9 positions agree with TRBD1. Germline CDR1 KGHSH, CDR2 LQKENI. This CDR3 region has 16 residues. V shed 2 bases, J shed 0 bases, and the junction held 5 bases outside the gene matches. For the CDR3, the DNA is TGTGCCAGCTCACCATCGGACAGGGGCTGCTCCTACGAGCAGTACTTC. It is translated as CASSPSDRGCSYEQYF.

The chain has TRBV18 and TRBJ2-1, with TRBD2 matching over 7 bases. This CDR3 has 15 residues. CDR1 is KGHSH, CDR2 LQKENI, per germline. The ends lost 1 base at V and 5 bases at J; junction bases unmatched: 5. CDR3 sequence reads: CASSPREGPHNEQFF. The CDR3 bases are TGTGCCAGCTCACCACGGGAGGGTCCCCACAATGAGCAGTTCTTC.

This rearrangement joins TRBV6-5 to TRBJ2-2; D might be TRBD1 (6 bases). Germline CDR1 is MNHEY and CDR2 is SVGAGI. The CDR3 is 16 residues long. The V gene lost 4 bases and the J gene lost 0 bases, with 12 bases spanning the gap. CDR3 protein: CASSSGRTANTGELFF. The CDR3 nucleotides are TGTGCCAGCAGTTCAGGAAGGACAGCGAACACCGGGGAGCTGTTTTTT.

The chain has TRBV2 and TRBJ1-2, with D tentatively TRBD1 (5 bases). Germline assignment: CDR1 SNHLY and CDR2 FYNNEI. The CDR3 is 15 amino acids. Trimming removed 6 bases at V and 4 bases at J, with 18 bases between. As DNA, the CDR3 is TGTGCCAGCAGACCCTCCCCGCGGACAATCTATGGCTACACCTTC. Translating gives CASRPSPRTIYGYTF.

This chain joins TRBV5-8 and TRBJ1-4, with D unresolved. Trimming left V 0 bases short and J 8 bases short, with 2 bases between. The germline V gene encodes CDR1 SGHTS and CDR2 YDEGEE. This CDR3 contains 11 residues. This CDR3 reads CASSLVEKLFF. As DNA, the CDR3 is TGTGCCAGCAGCTTGGTAGAAAAACTGTTTTTT.

J is TRBJ2-2 and V is TRBV5-1; 9 bases map to TRBD2. Germline CDR1 SGHRS, CDR2 YFSETQ. The CDR3 length is 19 residues. V trimming: 4 bases; J trimming: 0 bases; junction bases outside the gene matches: 13. CDR3: CASSLPSGVPLTNTGELFF. The CDR3, as DNA: TGCGCCAGCAGCCTCCCTAGCGGGGTCCCTTTAACGAACACCGGGGAGCTGTTTTTT.

This chain connects TRBV19 to TRBJ1-6, with 9 positions matching TRBD1. There are 15 residues in the CDR3. Per the germline V gene, CDR1 is LNHDA and CDR2 is SQIVND (reference sequence). Trimming at V came to 6 bases and at J to 7 bases, leaving 7 bases not matched to a gene. The CDR3: CASSLGTGINSPLHF. CDR3 sequence (DNA): TGTGCCAGTAGCCTGGGGACAGGGATCAATTCACCCCTCCACTTT.

This chain connects TRBV12-2 to TRBJ2-7; the listed D gene, TRBD1, was not tested against the DNA. TRBV12-2 is a pseudogene locus. This CDR3 region has 19 residues. The CDR3: CASRLDREIGSEFSYEQYF. The DNA for the CDR3 is TGTGCAAGTCGCTTGGACAGGGAGATCGGCAGCGAGTTTTCCTACGAGCAGTACTTC.

The chain couples TRBV5-1 to TRBJ1-1; D unclear. Per the germline V gene, CDR1 is SGHRS and CDR2 is YFSETQ. V lost 1 base, J lost 0 bases, and 13 bases lay in between. The CDR3 length is 16 residues. DNA of the CDR3: TGCGCCAGCAGCTTGAACCACGCGGGCATGAACACTGAAGCTTTCTTT. This translates into CASSLNHAGMNTEAFF.

The rearrangement uses TRBV9 and TRBJ2-7; the match to TRBD1 covers 10 bases. V gave up 3 bases and J gave up 9 bases; unmatched junction bases: 9. The CDR3 has 14 amino acids. The germline CDR1 and CDR2 sequences are SGDLS and YYNGEE. This chain's CDR3 is CASSATGGAGVQYF. In DNA form, the CDR3 reads TGTGCCAGCAGCGCGACAGGGGGCGCCGGGGTGCAGTACTTC.

The CDR3 reads CASSFTGNGYTF. In DNA, the CDR3 is TGTGCCAGCAGTTTTACAGGGAATGGCTACACCTTC. The genes are TRBV12-3 or TRBV12-4 and TRBJ1-2; tentatively, D is TRBD1 (6 bases). This CDR3 region has 12 residues. Trimming removed 3 bases at V and 6 bases at J, with 8 bases between.

J is TRBJ2-7 and V is TRBV25-1; TRBD1 agrees at 7 bases. Losses at the gene ends were 7 bases for V and 3 bases for J; bases not matched to a gene: 12. The germline V gene has CDR1 MGHDK and CDR2 SYGVNS. This CDR3 region has 15 residues. The CDR3 here is CASINRDSELYEQYF. The DNA for the CDR3 is TGTGCCAGCATTAACCGGGACAGCGAACTCTACGAGCAGTACTTC.

The chain combines TRBV10-3 with TRBJ2-5; TRBD2 matches at 11 bases. The germline gives CDR1 ENHRY, CDR2 SYGVKD. The ends lost 0 bases at V and 0 bases at J; junction bases unmatched: 15. This CDR3 has 21 amino acids. In DNA form, the CDR3 reads TGTGCCATCAGTGAGTCTCGCGGGGCTAGCGGGAGGAACTGGTACCAAGAGACCCAGTACTTC. Its protein is CAISESRGASGRNWYQETQYF.

This clone has more than one count but fewer than ten. The DNA is left out, because the CDR3 cannot be placed on it with certainty; the CDR3 is given as TCRdb lists it. The gene calls are TRBV2 and TRBJ1-3; the DNA was not compared with TRBD1, the D call given in the table. CDR1 is SNHLY and CDR2 is FYNNEI in the germline V gene. From its first to its last residue, the CDR3 has 17 amino acids. This chain's CDR3 is CASSTSGTALSGNTIYF.

Worth noting for this clone: At the DNA level, this CDR3 is encoded by other sequences in the same sample as well. The V call is TRBV6-5, the J call TRBJ2-7, with a tentative D call TRBD1 (6 bases). The V gene's germline CDR1 is MNHEY and CDR2 SVGAGI. The CDR3 contains 13 residues. The V gene lost 9 bases and the J gene lost 3 bases, with 15 bases spanning the gap. CDR3 loop: CASSRGNSYEQYF. The DNA for the CDR3 is TGTGCCAGTAGTAGGGGGAACAGCTACGAGCAGTACTTC.

The CDR3 reads CASSSQGSYNSPLHF. CDR3 DNA: TGTGCCAGCAGTTCACAGGGGTCCTATAATTCACCCCTCCACTTT. The chain recombines TRBV27 with TRBJ1-6; 7 bases line up with TRBD1. The length of the CDR3 is 15 residues. In germline, CDR1 is MNHEY, CDR2 SMNVEV (reference sequence). Trimming took 4 bases from V and 1 from J; bases not matched to a gene: 1.

This clone occurred once. The V gene is TRBV6-5, the J gene TRBJ2-7; 10 bases are shared with TRBD1. J was trimmed by 5 bases and V by 6 bases; bases with no gene match: 10. The germline gives CDR1 MNHEY, CDR2 SVGAGI. CDR3 length equals 15 residues. The CDR3 DNA sequence: TGTGCCAGCAGCCGCCGGGACAGGGGTCCCCACGAGCAGTACTTC. Its protein is CASSRRDRGPHEQYF.

This clone was detected once. This rearrangement joins TRBV10-3 to TRBJ1-4; D is unclear. The V gene lost 3 bases and the J gene lost 10 bases, with 12 bases spanning the gap. In germline, CDR1 is ENHRY, CDR2 SYGVKD. The CDR3 sequence is 13 residues long. CDR3 in DNA: TGTGCCATCAGTGAACAGCCGTCCCGAAAACTGTTTTTT. The encoded protein is CAISEQPSRKLFF.

The sample holds one count of this clone. The chain couples TRBV12-3 or TRBV12-4 to TRBJ1-2; TRBD1 agrees at 11 bases. V was clipped by 5 bases and J by 8 bases; unmatched bases: 4. The CDR3 is 13 residues long. The CDR3 DNA reads as TGTGCCAGCAGTCACCGGGACAGGGGGGGCTACACCTTC. This translates into CASSHRDRGGYTF.

The rearrangement links TRBV7-9 to TRBJ1-1; D is perhaps TRBD1 (5 bases). The V end was cut by 1 base, the J end by 4 bases, with 10 bases between. This CDR3 spans 14 amino acids. Germline lookup yields CDR1 SEHNR and CDR2 FQNEAQ (reference sequence). Written as DNA, the CDR3 is TGTGCCAGCAGCTTAGGACAGCTTCGCACTGAAGCTTTCTTT. It translates to CASSLGQLRTEAFF. The entire variable domain, with the rest obtained from reference TRBV7-9 and TRBJ1-1, is as follows: DTGVSQNPRHKITKRGQNVTFRCDPISEHNRLYWYRQTLGQGPEFLTYFQNEAQLEKSRLLSDRFSAERPKGSFSTLEIQRTEQGDSAMYLCASSLGQLRTEAFFGQGTRLTVV.

The chain is built from TRBV6-5 and TRBJ1-1; 9 nucleotides align to TRBD1. Germline V lookup: CDR1 MNHEY, CDR2 SVGAGI. CDR3 size: 15 residues. Germline trimming cut 6 bases from V and 5 bases from J; bases unmatched to any gene: 10. The CDR3, as DNA: TGTGCCAGCAGGGGGGGACAGGGCCCCAGTACTGAAGCTTTCTTT. Amino acid sequence: CASRGGQGPSTEAFF.

This clone has a handful of counts. This chain joins TRBV10-1 and TRBJ1-3; D is possibly TRBD1 (6 bases). V gave up 6 bases and J gave up 3 bases, with 18 bases separating them. CDR1 is WNHNN and CDR2 is SYGVQD in the germline V gene (reference sequence). This CDR3 contains 16 residues. CDR3: CASRKESLGGGNTIYF. CDR3 in DNA: TGCGCCAGCAGAAAGGAATCCTTAGGGGGTGGAAACACCATATATTTT.

This chain connects TRBV19 to TRBJ2-5; 12 nucleotides align to TRBD2. J lost 7 bases, V lost 6 bases, and 6 bases had no gene match. Germline V lookup: CDR1 LNHDA, CDR2 SQIVND (reference sequence). The CDR3 consists of 14 residues. CDR3 sequence: CASSWTSGVGTQYF. CDR3 bases: TGTGCCAGTAGCTGGACTAGCGGGGTTGGGACCCAGTACTTC. Based on the CDR3 plus reference TRBV19 and TRBJ2-5, the full variable domain is DGGITQSPKYLFRKEGQNVTLSCEQNLNHDAMYWYRQDPGQGLRLIYYSQIVNDFQKGDIAEGYSVSREKKESFPLTVTSAQKNPTAFYLCASSWTSGVGTQYFGPGTRLLVL.

V is TRBV7-2 and J is TRBJ1-4, with 7 bases fitting TRBD1. The CDR3 spans 19 residues. Germline loops: CDR1 SGHTA, CDR2 FQGNSA. Germline trimming cut 0 bases from V and 3 bases from J; bases unmatched to any gene: 13. CDR3 region: CASSLAQSRATGSNEKLFF. CDR3 sequence (DNA): TGTGCCAGCAGCTTAGCTCAGTCGCGGGCGACAGGGTCTAATGAAAAACTGTTTTTT.

The CDR3 nucleotides are TGTGCCAGCTCGTCCCCGGGGAGTTTCGATGAGCAGTTCTTC. Protein product: CASSSPGSFDEQFF. The chain links TRBV18 to TRBJ2-1; maybe TRBD2 (5 bases). The CDR3 contains 14 residues. V was trimmed by 6 bases and J by 8 bases, leaving 17 bases between them. Germline V lookup: CDR1 KGHSH, CDR2 LQKENI.

The chain recombines TRBV28 with TRBJ1-1; perhaps TRBD1 as D (5 bases). From germline, CDR1 is MDHEN and CDR2 SYDVKM. V shed 2 bases and J shed 10 bases, with 14 bases lying between them. CDR3 length equals 13 residues. The CDR3 loop reads CASSLRGTGAAFF. The CDR3 DNA is TGTGCCAGCAGTTTAAGGGGTACCGGTGCAGCTTTCTTT.

The gene calls are TRBV9 and TRBJ1-1, with D tentatively TRBD1 (5 bases). V was shortened by 4 bases and J by 1 base, with 11 bases between the two germline ends. This CDR3 has 14 residues. Germline V lookup: CDR1 SGDLS, CDR2 YYNGEE. CDR3 sequence reads: CASSPRQTNTEAFF. The CDR3 DNA is TGTGCCAGCAGCCCTAGACAGACGAACACTGAAGCTTTCTTT.

The V and J genes are TRBV19 and TRBJ2-1; a possible D gene is TRBD2 (6 bases). The CDR3 is 11 residues long. Per the germline V gene, CDR1 is LNHDA and CDR2 is SQIVND (reference sequence). V was shortened by 9 bases and J by 6 bases, with 9 bases between the two germline ends. CDR3 residues: CASHGGNEQFF. The CDR3 DNA reads TGTGCCAGCCACGGGGGCAATGAGCAGTTCTTC.